The sample holds one count of the clone carrying this T cell receptor (beta chain). Its antigen is currently unknown. This sample was included in a study of Graves' ophthalmopathy and Graves' hyperthyroidism. PBMCs originated in 7.5 to 10 ml of fresh peripheral blood. The CDR3 has 15 amino acids. The germline gives CDR1 MNHEY, CDR2 SMNVEV (reference sequence). V gave up 5 bases and J gave up 10 bases, with 18 bases separating them. General study points: The study's model predicted ophthalmopathy progression at 70.59% sensitivity and about 72% specificity.

As the template, RNA transcripts were used to amplify TCR beta CDR3 regions. The workflow started with a first-round RT-PCR run with HTBI primers and then moved on to a second-round multiplex PCR. Via MiXCR, TCRdb re-called the multiplex PCR reads, giving one row per CDR3 protein. The table includes some 250,000 distinct CDR3 sequences, 45% detected once. The clonotype comes from an adult man with Graves' ophthalmopathy. The sequenced sample consisted of peripheral blood. The gene calls are TRBV27 and TRBJ1-6; D unclear. The CDR3 DNA is TGTGCCAGCAGTCTAAGTAAGACAAGTGGGTCACCCCTCCACTTT. Its translation: CASSLSKTSGSPLHF.